These 24 T cell receptor beta chains originate from one sample sequenced in a study of long-term antiretroviral therapy in people with HIV. The assay, immunoSEQ v3.0, was run at survey level. The data were produced by immunoSEQ multiplex PCR, yet TCRdb's version contains in-frame clones alone and is incomplete. The sample holds around 30,000 clones, about 95% seen once. Material: unsorted PBMCs, obtained 5.3 years after starting antiretroviral therapy. Source of these receptors: a man aged 25-40 years with HIV.

The chain employs TRBV7-2 and TRBJ2-3, with TRBD2 matching over 9 bases. CDR1 is SGHTA, CDR2 FQGNSA, per germline. V lost 5 bases, J lost 6 bases, and 9 bases stayed unmatched. This CDR3 is 15 amino acids long. The CDR3 sequence is CASSNWGLASDTQYF. Written as DNA, the CDR3 is TGTGCCAGCAGCAATTGGGGACTAGCTAGCGATACGCAGTATTTT.

The rearrangement uses TRBV5-6 and TRBJ2-1; 10 bases line up with TRBD2. The V and J ends lost 0 bases and 6 bases, in that order; junction bases with no gene match: 6. The CDR3 runs 16 residues. Germline loops: CDR1 SGHDT, CDR2 YYEEEE. The CDR3 sequence is CASSLVWSGGANEQFF. The CDR3 region has the DNA TGTGCCAGCAGCTTGGTATGGAGCGGGGGGGCCAATGAGCAGTTCTTC.

V gene TRBV7-2 combines with J gene TRBJ2-7; D not resolved. With 5 bases removed from V and 3 bases from J, the gap between germline ends came to 11 bases. CDR1 and CDR2 from the germline V gene are SGHTA and FQGNSA. The CDR3 extends over 13 amino acids. CDR3 sequence reads: CASSPQNFYEQYF. In nucleotides, the CDR3 is TGTGCCAGCAGCCCCCAAAATTTCTACGAGCAGTACTTC.

V gene TRBV20-1 combines with J gene TRBJ1-1, with D possibly being TRBD1 (5 bases). CDR3 length: 11 amino acids. Trimming cost V 4 bases and J 10 bases, with 13 bases left between them. Germline CDR1 and CDR2: DFQATT and SNEGSKA (reference sequence). The CDR3 nucleotides are TGCAGTGCTAACTCGTACGGGGGAGCTTTCTTT. It is translated as CSANSYGGAFF.

As for this clone: Given the absence of the conserved phenylalanine or tryptophan at the CDR3 end, a read error is likely. The limits of the CDR3 on the DNA are not certain, so only TCRdb's listed CDR3 is given. This chain connects TRBV20-1 to TRBJ1-4. From its first to its last residue, the CDR3 has 11 amino acids. Germline-derived CDR1 and CDR2 are DFQATT and SNEGSKA (reference sequence). CDR3 region: CSARDGDGLRS.

The chain combines TRBV19 with TRBJ2-7; a possible D gene is TRBD1 (5 bases). The germline V gene encodes CDR1 LNHDA and CDR2 SQIVND (reference sequence). This CDR3 comprises 13 residues. With 5 bases removed from V and 2 bases from J, the gap between germline ends came to 10 bases. CDR3 sequence: CASSAGATYEQYF. Here the CDR3 DNA reads TGTGCCAGTAGTGCTGGGGCAACCTACGAGCAGTACTTC.

This sequence joins TRBV25-1 and TRBJ2-3, with TRBD1 identical over 8 bases. Per the germline V gene, CDR1 is MGHDK and CDR2 is SYGVNS. The CDR3 sequence is 16 residues long. The junction had 4 bases not matched to a gene; V was cut back by 0 bases and J by 2 bases. The CDR3 here is CASSEYQGAPTDTQYF. CDR3 nucleotides: TGTGCCAGCAGTGAATATCAGGGGGCCCCCACAGATACGCAGTATTTT.

The rearrangement uses TRBV28 and TRBJ1-2, with D possibly matching TRBD1 (5 bases). Trimming stripped 4 bases from V and 0 bases from J, with 15 bases between. The V gene's germline CDR1 is MDHEN and CDR2 SYDVKM. CDR3 length equals 16 residues. In DNA form, the CDR3 reads TGTGCCAGCAGTTCACAGTGGGACCGAGCTAACTATGGCTACACCTTC. Protein product: CASSSQWDRANYGYTF.

The chain combines TRBV7-9 with TRBJ1-5, with D unresolved. Trimming stripped 1 base from V and 6 bases from J, with 4 bases between. CDR1 and CDR2 (germline): SEHNR, FQNEAQ (reference sequence). The CDR3 spans 12 residues. This CDR3 is CASSLGGQPQHF. The CDR3 bases are TGTGCCAGCAGCTTAGGGGGTCAGCCCCAGCATTTT.

J is TRBJ1-2 and V is TRBV7-9, with 7 bases matching TRBD1. This CDR3 region has 13 residues. V dropped 3 bases and J dropped 6; count of bases not matched to a gene: 4. In germline, CDR1 is SEHNR, CDR2 FQNEAQ (reference sequence). The CDR3, as DNA: TGTGCCAGCAGCTTTGCAGGGGGTCATGGCTACACCTTC. This sequence encodes CASSFAGGHGYTF.

The chain employs TRBV11-1 and TRBJ2-5; a possible D gene is TRBD1 (6 bases). With 4 bases removed from V and 1 base from J, the gap between germline ends came to 7 bases. Germline V gives CDR1 SGHAT, CDR2 FQDESV (reference sequence). This CDR3 comprises 13 residues. In DNA, the CDR3 is TGTGCCAGCAGCTGGGGGCGCCAAGAGACCCAGTACTTC. Translated, it gives CASSWGRQETQYF.

As DNA, the CDR3 is TGTGCCAGCAGCCCGTCTCCAGGGGAGACCAGGGGCACTGAAGCTTTCTTT. Its protein is CASSPSPGETRGTEAFF. The chain is built from TRBV4-2 and TRBJ1-1, with D maybe TRBD1 (6 bases). The ends were cut back, 4 bases at V and 4 bases at J, with 22 bases in the middle. The CDR3 has 17 residues. Germline V CDR1 and CDR2: LGHNA, YNFKEQ.

The V call is TRBV7-3, the J call TRBJ2-3; 7 nucleotides match TRBD2. The germline CDR1 and CDR2 sequences are SGHTA and FQGTGA. The CDR3 length is 15 residues. V lost 5 bases and J lost 2; bases outside the gene matches: 7. The chain's CDR3 is CASSPWGTNTDTQYF. CDR3 DNA sequence: TGTGCCAGCAGCCCCTGGGGGACTAACACAGATACGCAGTATTTT.

The chain is built from TRBV4-1 and TRBJ2-7, with D perhaps TRBD1 (7 bases). V lost 3 bases and J lost 3, with 15 bases in between. The CDR3 contains 15 residues. Germline CDR1 is MGHRA and CDR2 is YSYEKL. The CDR3 reads CASSQTAGGNYEQYF. CDR3 sequence (DNA): TGCGCCAGCAGCCAGACGGCAGGGGGGAACTACGAGCAGTACTTC.

With regard to this clone: Sequence at one end of the junction differs from germline and may be a read error. V and J are TRBV14 and TRBJ1-2; 11 bases match TRBD1. CDR1 SGHDN and CDR2 FVKESK come from the germline V gene. This CDR3 spans 15 amino acids. The CDR3 region is CASNQGQGAHYGYTF. The CDR3 DNA sequence: TGTGCCAGCAACCAAGGACAGGGGGCACACTATGGCTACACCTTC. Looking up the rest from reference TRBV14 and TRBJ1-2 gives the full variable domain: EAGVTQFPSHSVIEKGQTVTLRCDPISGHDNLYWYRRVMGKEIKFLLHFVKESKQDESGMPNNRFLAERTGGTYSTLKVQPAELEDSGVYFCASNQGQGAHYGYTFGSGTRLTVV.

This sequence joins TRBV9 and TRBJ2-1; D is undetermined. CDR3 length equals 17 residues. The V gene's germline CDR1 is SGDLS and CDR2 YYNGEE. The ends were cut back, 0 bases at V and 0 bases at J, with 13 bases in the middle. The CDR3 region has the DNA TGTGCCAGCAGCGTAGGTGGTTCCGGAATCTCCTACAATGAGCAGTTCTTC. Translating gives CASSVGGSGISYNEQFF.

This chain uses TRBV11-2 with TRBJ2-3; 7 bases map to TRBD2. The V gene end was trimmed by 6 bases and the J gene end by 4 bases; junction bases not matched to a gene: 4. The CDR3 has 13 amino acids. The germline V gene has CDR1 SGHAT and CDR2 FQNNGV. CDR3 DNA: TGTGCCAGCAGACTAACTAGCGCAGATACGCAGTATTTT. Protein sequence: CASRLTSADTQYF.

V usage is TRBV30 and J usage is TRBJ1-2; TRBD1 agrees at 9 bases. CDR1 and CDR2 (germline): GTSNPN, SVGIG (reference sequence). CDR3 length equals 19 residues. V lost 0 bases and J lost 3; bases outside the gene matches: 17. CDR3 sequence reads: CAWSVKYRTWDRVYYGYTF. Written as DNA, the CDR3 is TGTGCCTGGAGTGTAAAGTATAGAACTTGGGACAGGGTTTACTATGGCTACACCTTC.

The chain recombines TRBV7-3 with TRBJ2-1; D is tentatively TRBD1 or TRBD2 (5 bases each). The germline gives CDR1 SGHTA, CDR2 FQGTGA. V shed 7 bases and J shed 9 bases, with 19 bases lying between them. The CDR3 sequence is 14 residues long. Written as DNA, the CDR3 is TGTGCCAGCAAATCAAAGTCCGGGGACGGTGAGCAGTTCTTC. As protein: CASKSKSGDGEQFF.

The V call is TRBV5-1, the J call TRBJ2-4; TRBD1 aligns across 7 bases. The germline CDR1 and CDR2 sequences are SGHRS and YFSETQ. The CDR3 covers 16 residues. V shed 4 bases, J shed 9 bases, and the junction held 16 bases outside the gene matches. In DNA form, the CDR3 reads TGCGCCAGCAGCCGAGATGAGACAGGGCGTTCTGGCATTCAGTACTTC. This codes for CASSRDETGRSGIQYF.

The J gene is TRBJ2-3, the V gene TRBV4-1; 7 bases are a match to TRBD1. Per germline, CDR1 MGHRA and CDR2 YSYEKL. J gave up 0 bases and V 1 base, and 10 bases lay outside the gene matches. The CDR3 sequence is 18 residues long. CDR3 residues: CASSQGVGGPLSTDTQYF. In DNA, the CDR3 is TGCGCCAGCAGCCAAGGCGTAGGGGGCCCGCTTAGCACAGATACGCAGTATTTT.

The V and J genes are TRBV6-1 and TRBJ1-1, with a weak D call TRBD1 (5 bases). This CDR3 contains 12 residues. CDR1 MNHNS and CDR2 SASEGT come from the germline V gene. Trimming stripped 0 bases from V and 11 bases from J, with 10 bases between. CDR3 loop: CASSEAGARAFF. DNA for the CDR3: TGTGCCAGCAGTGAAGCCGGGGCTCGCGCTTTCTTT.

This clone was found once. The genes are TRBV11-2 and TRBJ1-2; a weak D match, TRBD1 (6 bases). Trimming shortened V by 0 bases and J by 1 base, and 9 bases separated the two germline ends. CDR3 size: 15 residues. CDR1 is SGHAT and CDR2 is FQNNGV in the germline V gene. The CDR3 DNA follows: TGTGCCAGCAGCTTAGACAGGGGCGTTAACTATGGCTACACCTTC. Its protein product is CASSLDRGVNYGYTF.

CDR3 sequence (DNA): TGTGCCAGCAGTTACTCGGGTCATGAGCAGTTCTTC. It translates to CASSYSGHEQFF. This chain connects TRBV6-5 to TRBJ2-1; D ambiguous. Trimming took 0 bases from V and 8 from J, leaving 5 bases between them. Germline assignment: CDR1 MNHEY and CDR2 SVGAGI. This CDR3 comprises 12 residues.